This T cell receptor beta chain was sequenced for a study of response to subunit inactivated influenza vaccine. Whole-study results and caveats: T cells newly recruited by each seasonal influenza vaccination are few, the authors suggested.

To note about this clonotype: What it recognizes is unknown.

TCRdb recomputed calls from the RT-PCR reads with MiXCR, one row per CDR3 protein. The sample contains approximately 530,000 distinct CDR3 sequences, 10% to 15% of which appear only once. Germline V lookup: CDR1 SGHTA, CDR2 FQGTGA. V was trimmed by 5 bases and J by 6 bases, leaving 10 bases between them. This CDR3 spans 13 amino acids. This sample comprised PBMCs from blood, obtained roughly 46 days after vaccination. This chain uses TRBV7-3 with TRBJ2-2; D is ambiguous. This sequence originates from a man aged 45 to 65 who received an inactivated influenza vaccine. The CDR3, as DNA: TGTGCCAGCAGCCCCTATAAAGCCGGGGAGCTGTTTTTT. The encoded protein is CASSPYKAGELFF.